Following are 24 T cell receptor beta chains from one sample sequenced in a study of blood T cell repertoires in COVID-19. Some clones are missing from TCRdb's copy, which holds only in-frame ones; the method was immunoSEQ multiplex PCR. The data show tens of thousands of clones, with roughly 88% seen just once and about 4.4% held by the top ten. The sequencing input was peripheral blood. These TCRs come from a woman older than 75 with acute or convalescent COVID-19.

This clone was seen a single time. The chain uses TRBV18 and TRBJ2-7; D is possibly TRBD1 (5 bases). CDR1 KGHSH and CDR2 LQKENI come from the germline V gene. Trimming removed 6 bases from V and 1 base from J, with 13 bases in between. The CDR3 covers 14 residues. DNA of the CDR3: TGTGCCAGCTCCGAAAGGGGTCGTTCCTACGAGCAGTACTTC. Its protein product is CASSERGRSYEQYF. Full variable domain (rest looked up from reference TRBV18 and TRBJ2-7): NAGVMQNPRHLVRRRGQEARLRCSPMKGHSHVYWYRQLPEEGLKFMVYLQKENIIDESGMPKERFSAEFPKEGPSILRIQQVVRGDSAAYFCASSERGRSYEQYFGPGTRLTVT.

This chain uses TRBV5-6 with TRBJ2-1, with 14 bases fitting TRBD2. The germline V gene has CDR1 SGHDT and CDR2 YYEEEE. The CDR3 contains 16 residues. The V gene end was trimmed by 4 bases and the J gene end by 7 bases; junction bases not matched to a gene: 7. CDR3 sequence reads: CASSSRGLAGANEQFF. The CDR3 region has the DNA TGTGCCAGCAGCAGTAGGGGACTAGCGGGGGCAAATGAGCAGTTCTTC. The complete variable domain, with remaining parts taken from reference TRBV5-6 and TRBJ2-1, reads DAGVTQSPTHLIKTRGQQVTLRCSPKSGHDTVSWYQQALGQGPQFIFQYYEEEERQRGNFPDRFSGHQFPNYSSELNVNALLLGDSALYLCASSSRGLAGANEQFFGPGTRLTVL.

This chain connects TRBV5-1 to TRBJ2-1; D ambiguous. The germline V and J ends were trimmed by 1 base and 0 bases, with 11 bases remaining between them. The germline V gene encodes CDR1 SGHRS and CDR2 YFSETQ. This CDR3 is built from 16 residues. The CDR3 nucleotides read TGCGCCAGCAGCTTGAGTTTGAGCGACTCCTACAATGAGCAGTTCTTC. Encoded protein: CASSLSLSDSYNEQFF. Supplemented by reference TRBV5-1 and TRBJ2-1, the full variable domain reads KAGVTQTPRYLIKTRGQQVTLSCSPISGHRSVSWYQQTPGQGLQFLFEYFSETQRNKGNFPGRFSGRQFSNSRSEMNVSTLELGDSALYLCASSLSLSDSYNEQFFGPGTRLTVL.

As DNA, the CDR3 is TGTGCCAGCAGTTTACCAGGGGTAGGCTACACCTTC. Translation gives CASSLPGVGYTF. This chain uses TRBV12-3 or TRBV12-4 with TRBJ1-2; the D gene is possibly TRBD1 (6 bases). The germline V and J ends were trimmed by 2 bases and 8 bases, with 9 bases remaining between them. The CDR3 contains 12 residues.

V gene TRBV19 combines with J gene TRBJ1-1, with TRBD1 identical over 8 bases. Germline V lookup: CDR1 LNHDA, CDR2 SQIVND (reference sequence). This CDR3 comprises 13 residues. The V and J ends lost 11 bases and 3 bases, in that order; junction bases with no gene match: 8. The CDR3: CASEEGQDTEAFF. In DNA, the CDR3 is TGTGCCTCAGAGGAGGGACAGGACACTGAAGCTTTCTTT.

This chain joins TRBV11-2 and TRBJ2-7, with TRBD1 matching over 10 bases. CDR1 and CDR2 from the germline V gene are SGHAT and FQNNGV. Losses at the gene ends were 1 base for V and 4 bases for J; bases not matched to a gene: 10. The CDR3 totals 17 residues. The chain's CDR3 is CASSLGGVTGGRYEQYF. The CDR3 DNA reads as TGTGCCAGCAGCTTAGGAGGGGTGACAGGGGGCAGATACGAGCAGTACTTC.

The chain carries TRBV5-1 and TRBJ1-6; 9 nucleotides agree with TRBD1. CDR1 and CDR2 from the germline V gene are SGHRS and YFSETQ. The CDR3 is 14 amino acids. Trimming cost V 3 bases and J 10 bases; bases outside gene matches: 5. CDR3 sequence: CASSSDRGTSPLHF. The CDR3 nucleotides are TGCGCCAGCAGCTCAGACAGGGGGACCTCACCCCTCCACTTT.

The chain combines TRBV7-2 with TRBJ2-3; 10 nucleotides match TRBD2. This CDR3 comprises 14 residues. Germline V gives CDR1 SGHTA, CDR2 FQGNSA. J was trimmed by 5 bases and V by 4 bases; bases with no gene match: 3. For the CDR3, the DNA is TGTGCCAGCAGCTCTAGCGGGGGTAGAGATACGCAGTATTTT. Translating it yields CASSSSGGRDTQYF.

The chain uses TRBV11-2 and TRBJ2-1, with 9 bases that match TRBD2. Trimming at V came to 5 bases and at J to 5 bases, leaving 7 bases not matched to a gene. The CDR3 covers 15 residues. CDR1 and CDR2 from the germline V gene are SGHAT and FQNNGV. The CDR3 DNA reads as TGTGCCAGCAGCGCTAGCGGGACGGCGGACAATGAGCAGTTCTTC. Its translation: CASSASGTADNEQFF.

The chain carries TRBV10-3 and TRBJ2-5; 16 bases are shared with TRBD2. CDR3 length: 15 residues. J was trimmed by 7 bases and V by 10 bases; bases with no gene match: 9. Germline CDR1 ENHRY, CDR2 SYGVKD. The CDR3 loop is CATEGTSGRVGTQYF. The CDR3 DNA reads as TGTGCCACCGAGGGGACTAGCGGGAGGGTTGGGACCCAGTACTTC.

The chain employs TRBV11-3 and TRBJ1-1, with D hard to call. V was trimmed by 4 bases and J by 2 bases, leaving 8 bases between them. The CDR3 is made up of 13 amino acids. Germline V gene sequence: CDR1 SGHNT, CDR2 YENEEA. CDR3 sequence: CASSWADNTEAFF. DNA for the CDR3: TGTGCCAGCAGCTGGGCAGACAACACTGAAGCTTTCTTT.

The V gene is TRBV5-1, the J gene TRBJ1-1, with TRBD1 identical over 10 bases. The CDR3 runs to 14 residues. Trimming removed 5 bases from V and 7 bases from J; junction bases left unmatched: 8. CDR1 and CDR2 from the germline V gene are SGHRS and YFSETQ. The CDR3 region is CASRGSGTGDEAFF. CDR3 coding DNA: TGCGCCAGCAGGGGATCCGGGACAGGGGATGAAGCTTTCTTT.

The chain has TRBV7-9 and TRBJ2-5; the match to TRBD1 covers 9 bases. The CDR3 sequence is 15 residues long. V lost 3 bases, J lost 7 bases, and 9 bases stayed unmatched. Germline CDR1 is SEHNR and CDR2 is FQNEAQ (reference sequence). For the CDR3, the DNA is TGTGCCAGCAGCTTCTGGGGACAGGGAAGAGGGACCCAGTACTTC. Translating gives CASSFWGQGRGTQYF.

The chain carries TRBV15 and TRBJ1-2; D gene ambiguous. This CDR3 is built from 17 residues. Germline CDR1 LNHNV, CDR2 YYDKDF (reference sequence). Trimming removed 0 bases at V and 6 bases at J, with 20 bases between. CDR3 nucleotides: TGTGCCACCAGCAGAGATGGCCCTGGGAGGGCTAAGGATGGCTACACCTTC. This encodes CATSRDGPGRAKDGYTF.

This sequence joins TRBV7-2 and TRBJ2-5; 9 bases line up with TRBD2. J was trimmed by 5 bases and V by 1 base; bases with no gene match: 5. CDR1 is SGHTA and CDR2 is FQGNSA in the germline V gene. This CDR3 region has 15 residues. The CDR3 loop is CASSLGGGAGETQYF. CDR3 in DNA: TGTGCCAGCAGCTTAGGCGGGGGGGCCGGCGAGACCCAGTACTTC. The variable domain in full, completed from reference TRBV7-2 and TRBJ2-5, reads GAGVSQSPSNKVTEKGKDVELRCDPISGHTALYWYRQSLGQGLEFLIYFQGNSAPDKSGLPSDRFSAERTGGSVSTLTIQRTQQEDSAVYLCASSLGGGAGETQYFGPGTRLLVL.

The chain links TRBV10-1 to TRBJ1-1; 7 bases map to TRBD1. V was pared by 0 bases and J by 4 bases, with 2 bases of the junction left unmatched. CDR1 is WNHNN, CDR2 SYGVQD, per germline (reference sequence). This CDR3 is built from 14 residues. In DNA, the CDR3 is TGCGCCAGCAGTGAGTCGGGACAGAGCACTGAAGCTTTCTTT. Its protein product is CASSESGQSTEAFF.

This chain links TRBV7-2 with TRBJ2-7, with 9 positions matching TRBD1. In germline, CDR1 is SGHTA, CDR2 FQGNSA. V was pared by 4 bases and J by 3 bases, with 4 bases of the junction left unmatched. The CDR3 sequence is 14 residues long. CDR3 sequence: CASSSQTGGYEQYF. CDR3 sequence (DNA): TGTGCCAGCAGCTCTCAGACAGGGGGCTACGAGCAGTACTTC.

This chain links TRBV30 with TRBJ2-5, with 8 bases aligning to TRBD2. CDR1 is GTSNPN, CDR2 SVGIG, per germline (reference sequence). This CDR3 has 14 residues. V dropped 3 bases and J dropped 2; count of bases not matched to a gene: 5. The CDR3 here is CAWSLGTRQETQYF. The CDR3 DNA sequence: TGTGCCTGGAGCCTCGGGACTAGACAAGAGACCCAGTACTTC.

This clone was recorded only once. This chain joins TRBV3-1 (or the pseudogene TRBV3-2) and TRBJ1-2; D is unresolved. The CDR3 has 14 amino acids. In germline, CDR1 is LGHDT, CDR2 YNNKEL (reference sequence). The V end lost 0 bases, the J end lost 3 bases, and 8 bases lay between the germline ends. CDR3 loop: CASSQDDNDYGYTF. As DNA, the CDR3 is TGTGCCAGCAGCCAAGATGACAACGACTATGGCTACACCTTC.

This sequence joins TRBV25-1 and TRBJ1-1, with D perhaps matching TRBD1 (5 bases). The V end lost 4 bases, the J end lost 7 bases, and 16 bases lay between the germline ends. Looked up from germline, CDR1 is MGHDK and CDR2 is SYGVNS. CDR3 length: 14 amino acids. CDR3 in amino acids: CASSAFGGTREAFF. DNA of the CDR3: TGTGCCAGCAGTGCGTTCGGGGGGACTCGTGAAGCTTTCTTT.

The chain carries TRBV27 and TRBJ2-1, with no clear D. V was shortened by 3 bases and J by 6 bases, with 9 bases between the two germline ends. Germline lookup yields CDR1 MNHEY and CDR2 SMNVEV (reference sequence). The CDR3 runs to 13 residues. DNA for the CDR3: TGTGCCAGCAGTTTTTATAGGAGCAATGAGCAGTTCTTC. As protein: CASSFYRSNEQFF.

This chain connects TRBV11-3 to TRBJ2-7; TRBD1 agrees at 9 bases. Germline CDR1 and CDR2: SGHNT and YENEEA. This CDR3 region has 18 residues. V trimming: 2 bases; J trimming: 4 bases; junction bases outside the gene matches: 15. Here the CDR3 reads CASSLLPPPRTGEYEQYF. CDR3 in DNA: TGTGCCAGCAGCTTACTACCTCCGCCTAGGACAGGGGAATACGAGCAGTACTTC.

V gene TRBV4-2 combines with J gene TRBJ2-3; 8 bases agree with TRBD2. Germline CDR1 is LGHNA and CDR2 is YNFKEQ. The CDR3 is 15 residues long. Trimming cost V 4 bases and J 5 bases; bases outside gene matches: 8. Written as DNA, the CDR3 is TGTGCCAGCAGCCCCTACGGGAGGGCGGGAGATACGCAGTATTTT. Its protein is CASSPYGRAGDTQYF.

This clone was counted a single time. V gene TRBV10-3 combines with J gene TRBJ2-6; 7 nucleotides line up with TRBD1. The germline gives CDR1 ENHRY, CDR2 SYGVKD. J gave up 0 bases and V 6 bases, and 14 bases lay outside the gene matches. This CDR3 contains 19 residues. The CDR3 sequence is CAIRDFTGTASSGANVLTF. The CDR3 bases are TGTGCCATCAGGGACTTTACCGGGACAGCGAGCTCTGGGGCCAACGTCCTGACTTTC.